The table lists the clone carrying this T cell receptor (beta chain) with many counts. What it recognizes is unknown. Its ends do not fully match the called genes, so a read error is possible. These data are taken from a study of blood T cells in healthy people across ages. The authors extracted at least 6 micrograms of total RNA per sample. A second PCR, run for 7 to 11 cycles, used a sample-barcoded 5' primer plus a J-beta primer mix. MiXCR was run by TCRdb on the 5' RACE reads, yielding one entry per CDR3 protein. The data contain 600,000 to 900,000 distinct CDR3 sequences, roughly 26% of them singletons. General study points: The study found more naive CD4+ cells and higher diversity in long-lived than aged donors. In older individuals, TCR beta diversity per million T cells was lower, falling roughly linearly with age.

This same sample was also taken into another study, of T cells of mothers and their children. That paper adds: Per 15 ul, 1.5 ug of RNA was used, with all extracted RNA going into cDNA synthesis.

The material sequenced was blood. The clonotype was recovered from a boy younger than 18 in good health.

The CDR3 protein is CASSDQETQYF. As DNA, the CDR3 is TGTGCCAGCAGTGACCAAGAGACCCAGTACTTC. V usage is TRBV5-1 and J usage is TRBJ2-5; D is ambiguous. Looked up from germline, CDR1 is SGHRS and CDR2 is YFSETQ. The length of the CDR3 is 11 residues. Combining the CDR3 with reference TRBV5-1 and TRBJ2-5 gives the whole variable domain KAGVTQTPRYLIKTRGQQVTLSCSPISGHRSVSWYQQTPGQGLQFLFEYFSETQRNKGNFPGRFSGRQFSNSRSEMNVSTLELGDSALYLCASSDQETQYFGPGTRLLVL.